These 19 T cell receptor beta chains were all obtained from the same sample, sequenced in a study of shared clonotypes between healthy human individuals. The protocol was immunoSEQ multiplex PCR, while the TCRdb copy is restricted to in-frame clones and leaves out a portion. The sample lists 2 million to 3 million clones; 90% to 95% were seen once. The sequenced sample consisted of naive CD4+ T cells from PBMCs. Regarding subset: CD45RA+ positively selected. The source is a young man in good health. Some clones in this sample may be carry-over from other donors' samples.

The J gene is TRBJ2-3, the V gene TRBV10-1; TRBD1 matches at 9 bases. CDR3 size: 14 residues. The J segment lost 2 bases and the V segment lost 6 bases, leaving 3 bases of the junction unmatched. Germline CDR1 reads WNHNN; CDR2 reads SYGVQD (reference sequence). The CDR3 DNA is TGCGCCAGCAGCCGGGACAGGGTCACAGATACGCAGTATTTT. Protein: CASSRDRVTDTQYF.

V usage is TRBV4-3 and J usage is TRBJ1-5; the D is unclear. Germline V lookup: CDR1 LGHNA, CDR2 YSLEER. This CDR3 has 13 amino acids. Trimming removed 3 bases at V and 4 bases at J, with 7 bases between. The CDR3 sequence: CASSQEVNQPQHF. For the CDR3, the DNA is TGCGCCAGCAGCCAGGAGGTTAATCAGCCCCAGCATTTT.

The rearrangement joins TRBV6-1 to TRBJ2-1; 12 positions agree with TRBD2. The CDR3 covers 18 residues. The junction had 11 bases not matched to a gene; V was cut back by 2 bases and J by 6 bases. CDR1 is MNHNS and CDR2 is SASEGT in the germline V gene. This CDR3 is CASSELLAGLAGFNEQFF. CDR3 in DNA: TGTGCCAGCAGTGAATTACTGGCCGGACTAGCGGGATTCAATGAGCAGTTCTTC.

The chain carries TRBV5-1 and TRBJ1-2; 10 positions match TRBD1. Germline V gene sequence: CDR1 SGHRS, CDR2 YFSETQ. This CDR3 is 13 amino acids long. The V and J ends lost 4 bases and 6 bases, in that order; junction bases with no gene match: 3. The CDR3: CASSHGQGDGYTF. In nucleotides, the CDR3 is TGCGCCAGCAGCCACGGACAGGGGGATGGCTACACCTTC.

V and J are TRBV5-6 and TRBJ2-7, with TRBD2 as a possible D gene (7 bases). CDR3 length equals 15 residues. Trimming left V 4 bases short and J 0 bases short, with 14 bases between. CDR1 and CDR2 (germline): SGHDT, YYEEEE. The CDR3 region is CASSDLGGGSYEQYF. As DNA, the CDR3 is TGTGCCAGCAGCGACCTGGGAGGGGGCTCCTACGAGCAGTACTTC. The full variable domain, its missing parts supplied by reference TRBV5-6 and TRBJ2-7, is DAGVTQSPTHLIKTRGQQVTLRCSPKSGHDTVSWYQQALGQGPQFIFQYYEEEERQRGNFPDRFSGHQFPNYSSELNVNALLLGDSALYLCASSDLGGGSYEQYFGPGTRLTVT.

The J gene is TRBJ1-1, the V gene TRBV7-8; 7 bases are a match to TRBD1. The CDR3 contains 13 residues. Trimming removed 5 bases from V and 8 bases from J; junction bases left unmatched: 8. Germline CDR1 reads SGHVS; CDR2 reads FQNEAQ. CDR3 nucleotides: TGTGCCAGCAGCACTACTCCACAGGGGGAAGCTTTCTTT. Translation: CASSTTPQGEAFF.

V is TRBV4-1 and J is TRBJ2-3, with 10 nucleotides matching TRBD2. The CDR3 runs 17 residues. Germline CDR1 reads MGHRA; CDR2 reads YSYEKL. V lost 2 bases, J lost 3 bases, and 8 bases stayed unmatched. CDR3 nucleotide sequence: TGCGCCAGCAGCCAACCCCGTAGCGGGAGGAAAACAGATACGCAGTATTTT. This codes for CASSQPRSGRKTDTQYF.

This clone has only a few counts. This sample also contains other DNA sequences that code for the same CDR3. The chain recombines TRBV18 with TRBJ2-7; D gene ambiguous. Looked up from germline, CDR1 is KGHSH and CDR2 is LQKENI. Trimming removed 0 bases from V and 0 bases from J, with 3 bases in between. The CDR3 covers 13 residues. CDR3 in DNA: TGTGCCAGCTCACCACCTTCCTCCTACGAGCAGTACTTC. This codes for CASSPPSSYEQYF.

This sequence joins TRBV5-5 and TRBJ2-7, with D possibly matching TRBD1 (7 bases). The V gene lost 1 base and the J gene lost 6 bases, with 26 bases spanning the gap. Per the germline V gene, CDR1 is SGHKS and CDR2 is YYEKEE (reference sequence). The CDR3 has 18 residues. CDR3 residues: CASSLLLRSGTAGSEQYF. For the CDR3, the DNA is TGTGCCAGCAGCTTGTTGCTCCGCTCCGGGACAGCGGGCAGCGAGCAGTACTTC.

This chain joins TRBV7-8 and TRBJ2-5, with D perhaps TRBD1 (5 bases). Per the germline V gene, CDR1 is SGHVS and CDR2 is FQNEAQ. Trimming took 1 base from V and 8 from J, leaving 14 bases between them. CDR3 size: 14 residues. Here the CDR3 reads CASSLEAGLGTQYF. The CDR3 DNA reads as TGTGCCAGCAGCTTAGAGGCAGGGCTTGGAACCCAGTACTTC.

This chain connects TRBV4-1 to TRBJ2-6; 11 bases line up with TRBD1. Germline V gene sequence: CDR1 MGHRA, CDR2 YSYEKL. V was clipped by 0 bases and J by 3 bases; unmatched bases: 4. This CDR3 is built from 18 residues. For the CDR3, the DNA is TGCGCCAGCAGCCAAGAAGGGACAGGGGGTGGTGGGGCCAACGTCCTGACTTTC. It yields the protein CASSQEGTGGGGANVLTF.

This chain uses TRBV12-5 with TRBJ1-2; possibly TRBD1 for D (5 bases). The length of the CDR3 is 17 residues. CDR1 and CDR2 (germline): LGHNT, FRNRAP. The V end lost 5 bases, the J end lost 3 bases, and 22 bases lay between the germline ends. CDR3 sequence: CASGRGTTRGYDYGYTF. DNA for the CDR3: TGTGCTAGTGGTCGAGGGACGACAAGGGGCTACGACTATGGCTACACCTTC.

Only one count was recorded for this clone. In DNA form, the CDR3 reads TGCGCCAGCAGCTTAACCGCGGGGCAAGCGACTAGCACAGATACGCAGTATTTT. Translated, it gives CASSLTAGQATSTDTQYF. J is TRBJ2-3 and V is TRBV5-1; D may be TRBD2 (6 bases). Trimming cost V 2 bases and J 0 bases, with 19 bases left between them. The germline CDR1 and CDR2 sequences are SGHRS and YFSETQ. The CDR3 runs 18 residues.

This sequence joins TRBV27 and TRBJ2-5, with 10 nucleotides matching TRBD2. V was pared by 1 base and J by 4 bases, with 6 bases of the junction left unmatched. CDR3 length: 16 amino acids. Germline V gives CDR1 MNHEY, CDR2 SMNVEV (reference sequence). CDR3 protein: CASSLFLSGRGETQYF. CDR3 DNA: TGTGCCAGCAGTTTATTCCTAAGCGGGAGGGGAGAGACCCAGTACTTC.

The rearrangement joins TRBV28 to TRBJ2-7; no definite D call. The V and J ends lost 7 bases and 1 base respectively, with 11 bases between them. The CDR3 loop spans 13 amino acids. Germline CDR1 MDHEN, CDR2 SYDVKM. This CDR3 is CASNPSASYEQYF. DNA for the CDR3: TGTGCCAGCAATCCCTCCGCGTCCTACGAGCAGTACTTC.

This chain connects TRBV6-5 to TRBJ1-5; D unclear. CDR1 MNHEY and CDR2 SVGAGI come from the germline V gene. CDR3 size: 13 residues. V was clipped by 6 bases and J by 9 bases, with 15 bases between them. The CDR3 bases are TGTGCCAGCAGCAAATCGACCGGCCGGCCCCAGCATTTT. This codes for CASSKSTGRPQHF.

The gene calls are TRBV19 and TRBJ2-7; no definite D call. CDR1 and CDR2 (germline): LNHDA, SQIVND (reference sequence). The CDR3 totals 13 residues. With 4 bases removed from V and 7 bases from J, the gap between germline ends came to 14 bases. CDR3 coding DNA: TGTGCCAGTAGTAGGAACCCGTGGGAAGAGCAGTACTTC. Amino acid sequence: CASSRNPWEEQYF.

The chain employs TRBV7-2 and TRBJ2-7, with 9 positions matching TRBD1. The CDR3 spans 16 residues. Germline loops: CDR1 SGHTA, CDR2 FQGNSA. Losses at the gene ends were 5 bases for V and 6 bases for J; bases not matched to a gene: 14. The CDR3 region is CASSLLTPGQGGEQYF. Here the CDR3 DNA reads TGTGCCAGCAGCCTTTTAACGCCGGGACAGGGAGGCGAGCAGTACTTC. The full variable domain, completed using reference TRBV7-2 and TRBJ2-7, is GAGVSQSPSNKVTEKGKDVELRCDPISGHTALYWYRQSLGQGLEFLIYFQGNSAPDKSGLPSDRFSAERTGGSVSTLTIQRTQQEDSAVYLCASSLLTPGQGGEQYFGPGTRLTVT.

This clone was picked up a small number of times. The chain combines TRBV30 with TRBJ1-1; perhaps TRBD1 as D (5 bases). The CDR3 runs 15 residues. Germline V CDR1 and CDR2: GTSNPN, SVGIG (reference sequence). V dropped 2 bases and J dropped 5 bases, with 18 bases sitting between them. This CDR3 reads CAWSPRLAGRTEAFF. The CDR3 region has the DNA TGTGCCTGGAGTCCCCGACTAGCAGGGCGGACTGAAGCTTTCTTT.